This TCR beta chain comes out of a study of shared clonotypes between healthy human individuals. Broader study findings: Estimated clonotype richness was generally higher in naive than memory subsets.

About this clone itself: As yet, its antigen is unknown.

CDR1 is MDHEN and CDR2 is SYDVKM in the germline V gene. Deletions cut 4 bases from V and 2 bases from J, with 6 bases between. The CDR3 is 12 residues long. The repertoire was sequenced with immunoSEQ multiplex PCR; TCRdb's copy has only in-frame clones and lacks some. Of 600,000 to 750,000 clones listed, 72% were seen once; the top ten hold approximately 2%. The source is a woman in her 30s in good health. This chain joins TRBV28 and TRBJ2-7, with no clear D. Input material: memory CD4+ T cells sorted from blood. Regarding subset: CD45RA-negative fraction. CDR3 in DNA: TGTGCCAGCAGTTCCCAAGCCTACGAGCAGTACTTC. It yields the protein CASSSQAYEQYF.